This TCR beta chain was found in a study of blood T cell repertoires in COVID-19. Whole-study context: Whether acute or convalescent, the COVID-19 samples came from the United States, Italy and Spain. Nucleic acid was either cDNA or gDNA, and it came from T cells, B-cell-depleted T cells, or PBMCs.

In the source study's methods: The authors estimated nucleated cell counts from reference gene primer amplification. Sequencing used immunoSEQ multiplex PCR; TCRdb keeps in-frame clones, though not all of them. V and J calls and clone size come straight from that table; D and trimming were deduced from the DNA. The data show more than 200,000 clones, with 81% seen just once and 6% to 9.5% held by the top ten. Trimming took off 0 bases at V and 6 bases at J, with 10 bases between the two ends. The CDR3 is 14 amino acids. CDR1 and CDR2 from the germline V gene are SGHNT and YYREEE (reference sequence).

The V call is TRBV5-4, the J call TRBJ2-1; D might be TRBD1 (6 bases). The receptor was derived from an elderly woman with acute or convalescent COVID-19. The sequencing input was peripheral blood. The chain's CDR3 is CASSLGLGGNEQFF. In DNA form, the CDR3 reads TGTGCCAGCAGCTTGGGGCTAGGGGGCAATGAGCAGTTCTTC.